This T cell receptor beta chain was documented in a study of shared clonotypes between healthy human individuals. Study results and limitations: Only blood underwent sampling, and tissue repertoires likely differ. Since donors were few, the genetic and exposure-history diversity represented was limited.

This clone was observed once. The antigen is undetermined. The authors distributed each subset's genomic DNA evenly over several immunoSEQ plates. Under the authors' procedure: Filtering differed since immunoSEQ provided only junctions, with no quality scores. Sequencing used immunoSEQ multiplex PCR; TCRdb keeps in-frame clones, though not all of them. V and J calls and clone size come straight from that table; D and trimming were deduced from the DNA. Of about 520,000 clones listed, more than 65% are singletons. From germline, CDR1 is LGHNA and CDR2 YSLEER. The length of the CDR3 is 14 residues. Trimming left V 0 bases short and J 2 bases short, with 8 bases between.

Sequencing used PBMCs. The gene calls are TRBV4-3 and TRBJ2-7; D not resolved. The TCR was taken from a woman in her forties in good health. Some clones in this sample may be carry-over from other donors' samples. The CDR3 nucleotides read TGCGCCAGCAGCCAAGATTGGATTACCTACGAGCAGTACTTC. Translation gives CASSQDWITYEQYF.